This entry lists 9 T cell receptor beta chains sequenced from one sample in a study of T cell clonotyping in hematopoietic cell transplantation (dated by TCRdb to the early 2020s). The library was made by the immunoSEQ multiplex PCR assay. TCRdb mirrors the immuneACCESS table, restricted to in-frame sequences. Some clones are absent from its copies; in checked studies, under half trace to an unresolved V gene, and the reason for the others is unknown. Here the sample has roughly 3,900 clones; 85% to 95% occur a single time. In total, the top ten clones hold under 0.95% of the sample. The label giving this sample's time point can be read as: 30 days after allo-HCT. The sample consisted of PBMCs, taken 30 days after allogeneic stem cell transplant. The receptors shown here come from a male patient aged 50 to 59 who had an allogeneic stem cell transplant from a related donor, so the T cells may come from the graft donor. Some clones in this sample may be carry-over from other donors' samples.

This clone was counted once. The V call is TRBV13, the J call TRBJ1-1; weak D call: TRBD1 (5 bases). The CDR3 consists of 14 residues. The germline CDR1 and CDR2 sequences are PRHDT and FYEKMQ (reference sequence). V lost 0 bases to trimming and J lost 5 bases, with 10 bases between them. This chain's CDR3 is CASSLGGEGTEAFF. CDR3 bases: TGTGCCAGCAGCTTAGGAGGGGAAGGAACTGAAGCTTTCTTT.

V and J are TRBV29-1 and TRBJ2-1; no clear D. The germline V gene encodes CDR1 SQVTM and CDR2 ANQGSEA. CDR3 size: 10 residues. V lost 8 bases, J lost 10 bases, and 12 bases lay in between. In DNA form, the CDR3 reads TGCAGCTCCTCCCTGGGGGAGCAGTTCTTC. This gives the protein CSSSLGEQFF.

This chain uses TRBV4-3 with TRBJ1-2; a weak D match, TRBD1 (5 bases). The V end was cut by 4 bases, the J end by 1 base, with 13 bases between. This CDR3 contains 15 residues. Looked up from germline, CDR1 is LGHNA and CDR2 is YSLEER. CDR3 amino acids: CASSLLKGDNYGYTF. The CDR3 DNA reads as TGCGCCAGCAGCCTCCTGAAAGGGGATAACTATGGCTACACCTTC.

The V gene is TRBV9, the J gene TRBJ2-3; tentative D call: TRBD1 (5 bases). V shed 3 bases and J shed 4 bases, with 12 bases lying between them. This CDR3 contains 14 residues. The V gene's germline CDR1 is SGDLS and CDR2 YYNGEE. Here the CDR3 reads CASSGGLPADTQYF. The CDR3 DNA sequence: TGTGCCAGCAGCGGGGGCCTGCCGGCAGATACGCAGTATTTT.

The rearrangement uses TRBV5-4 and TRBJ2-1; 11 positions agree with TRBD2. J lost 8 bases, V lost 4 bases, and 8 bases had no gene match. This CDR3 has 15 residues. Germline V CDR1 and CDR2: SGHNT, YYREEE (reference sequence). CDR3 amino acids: CASSTGSGGADEQFF. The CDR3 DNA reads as TGTGCCAGCAGCACCGGTAGCGGGGGGGCCGATGAGCAGTTCTTC.

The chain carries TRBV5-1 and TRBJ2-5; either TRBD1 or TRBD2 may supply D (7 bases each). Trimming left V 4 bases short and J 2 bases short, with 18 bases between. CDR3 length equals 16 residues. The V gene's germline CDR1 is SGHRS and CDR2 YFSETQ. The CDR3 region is CASSPWGGQSQETQYF. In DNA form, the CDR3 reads TGCGCCAGCAGCCCGTGGGGGGGACAGTCACAAGAGACCCAGTACTTC. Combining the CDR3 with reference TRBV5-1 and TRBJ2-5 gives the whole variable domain KAGVTQTPRYLIKTRGQQVTLSCSPISGHRSVSWYQQTPGQGLQFLFEYFSETQRNKGNFPGRFSGRQFSNSRSEMNVSTLELGDSALYLCASSPWGGQSQETQYFGPGTRLLVL.

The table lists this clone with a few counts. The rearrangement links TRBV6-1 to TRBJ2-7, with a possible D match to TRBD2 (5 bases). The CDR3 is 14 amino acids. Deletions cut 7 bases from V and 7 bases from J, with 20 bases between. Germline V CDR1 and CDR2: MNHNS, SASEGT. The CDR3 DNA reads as TGTGCCAGCAAAGACGCTGGAGGCCGGGTGGAGCAGTACTTC. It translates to CASKDAGGRVEQYF.

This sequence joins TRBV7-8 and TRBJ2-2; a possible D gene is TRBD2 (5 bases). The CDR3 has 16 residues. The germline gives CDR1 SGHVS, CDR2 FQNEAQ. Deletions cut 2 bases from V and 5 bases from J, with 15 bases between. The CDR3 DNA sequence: TGTGCCAGCAGCTTACAGCGGTCCTTAAAGACCGGGGAGCTGTTTTTT. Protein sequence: CASSLQRSLKTGELFF.

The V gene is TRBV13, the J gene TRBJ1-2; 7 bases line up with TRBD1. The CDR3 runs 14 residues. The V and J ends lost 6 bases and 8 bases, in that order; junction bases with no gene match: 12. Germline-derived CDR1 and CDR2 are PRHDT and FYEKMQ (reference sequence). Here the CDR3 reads CASRHGGTVSGYTF. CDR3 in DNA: TGTGCCAGCAGGCACGGCGGGACAGTAAGCGGCTACACCTTC.